These 6 T cell receptor beta chains were sequenced from one sample in a study of blood T cell repertoires in COVID-19. Measured with immunoSEQ multiplex PCR; TCRdb has only the in-frame clones, and not every one. Of roughly 260,000 clones detected, more than 75% appear once; the ten largest clones hold about 2.1%. The sequencing input was peripheral blood. These TCRs come from a woman in her fifties or sixties with acute or convalescent COVID-19.

The V call is TRBV5-1, the J call TRBJ2-6, with D possibly being TRBD1 (5 bases). The CDR3 length is 15 residues. Germline CDR1 and CDR2: SGHRS and YFSETQ. Trimming pared 0 bases from V and 4 bases from J, leaving 8 bases between. CDR3 sequence (DNA): TGCGCCAGCAGCTTGGTAGGGGTAGGGGCCAACGTCCTGACTTTC. It encodes CASSLVGVGANVLTF.

For the CDR3, the DNA is TGTGCCTGGAGTGTAAGGGACAGGCAGCCCCAGCATTTT. Amino acid sequence: CAWSVRDRQPQHF. This chain uses TRBV30 with TRBJ1-5, with 8 bases identical to TRBD1. V lost 0 bases and J lost 7; bases outside the gene matches: 2. The length of the CDR3 is 13 residues. CDR1 and CDR2 from the germline V gene are GTSNPN and SVGIG (reference sequence).

The chain joins TRBV27 to TRBJ1-3; TRBD1 might be the D (6 bases). This CDR3 comprises 13 residues. The ends were cut back, 4 bases at V and 2 bases at J, with 6 bases in the middle. Germline V gene data show CDR1 as MNHEY and CDR2 as SMNVEV (reference sequence). The CDR3 protein is CASSSGAGNTIYF. DNA of the CDR3: TGTGCCAGCAGTTCAGGGGCTGGAAACACCATATATTTT.

The V gene is TRBV10-1, the J gene TRBJ2-7; 14 bases line up with TRBD2. CDR1 is WNHNN and CDR2 is SYGVQD in the germline V gene (reference sequence). With V trimmed by 10 bases and J by 2 bases, 22 bases remained unmatched. CDR3 size: 20 residues. CDR3: CANLGTSGGNTRVFTYEQYF. CDR3 nucleotide sequence: TGCGCCAATCTCGGGACTAGCGGGGGAAACACCCGAGTTTTCACCTACGAGCAGTACTTC.

This clone was seen only once. The chain carries TRBV4-2 and TRBJ2-1; D call uncertain. With 4 bases removed from V and 7 bases from J, the gap between germline ends came to 11 bases. CDR3 length: 13 residues. CDR1 is LGHNA and CDR2 is YNFKEQ in the germline V gene. The CDR3 protein is CASSPTERNEQFF. CDR3 sequence (DNA): TGTGCCAGCAGCCCGACGGAGAGGAATGAGCAGTTCTTC.

This clone turned up a few times. The chain couples TRBV6-5 to TRBJ2-2, with D unclear. Trimming removed 7 bases at V and 5 bases at J, with 17 bases between. CDR1 is MNHEY and CDR2 is SVGAGI in the germline V gene. The CDR3 covers 15 residues. DNA for the CDR3: TGTGCCAGCACCGCGGTTAGTGGAGCGACCGGGGAGCTGTTTTTT. As protein: CASTAVSGATGELFF.